What follows is one T cell receptor (beta chain) and its context. Its antigen is currently unknown. This sample is drawn from a study of cytomegalovirus exposure and HLA in healthy donors. Study in general: Samples from HLA-typed donors yielded about 85 million unique TCRs in an early data release. General study findings and limits: Upon later analysis, TCR association rates were observed to vary by HLA locus, being highest for DRB1 and lowest for HLA-C.

PCR was performed using 60 Vbeta and 13 Jbeta primers. Profiling relied on immunoSEQ multiplex PCR, and the TCRdb table lists in-frame clones only, not all of them. This sample's table reports tens of thousands of clones. V dropped 3 bases and J dropped 5 bases, with 34 bases sitting between them. The germline V gene has CDR1 LGHNA and CDR2 YSLEER. This CDR3 has 21 amino acids. The sample comprised PBMCs. This chain links TRBV4-3 with TRBJ1-2; TRBD1 is a possible D gene (5 bases). The sequence was obtained from a man in his fifties or sixties in good health and CMV-seropositive. CDR3 loop: CASSQSKKIGAFFFYQYGYTF. The CDR3 region has the DNA TGCGCCAGCAGCCAGTCGAAAAAGATAGGGGCGTTCTTCTTCTATCAGTATGGCTACACCTTC.